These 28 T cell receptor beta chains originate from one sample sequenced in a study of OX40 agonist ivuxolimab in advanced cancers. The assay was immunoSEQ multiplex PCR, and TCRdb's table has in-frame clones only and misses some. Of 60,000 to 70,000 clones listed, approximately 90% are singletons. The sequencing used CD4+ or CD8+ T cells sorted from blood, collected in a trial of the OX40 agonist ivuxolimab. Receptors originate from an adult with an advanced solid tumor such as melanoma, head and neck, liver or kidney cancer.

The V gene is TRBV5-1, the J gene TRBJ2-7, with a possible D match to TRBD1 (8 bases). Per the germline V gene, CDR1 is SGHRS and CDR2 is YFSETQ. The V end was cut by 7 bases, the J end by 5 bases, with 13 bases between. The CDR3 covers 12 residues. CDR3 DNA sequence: TGCGCCAGCGGACAGGGAGGGGACGAGCAGTACTTC. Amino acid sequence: CASGQGGDEQYF.

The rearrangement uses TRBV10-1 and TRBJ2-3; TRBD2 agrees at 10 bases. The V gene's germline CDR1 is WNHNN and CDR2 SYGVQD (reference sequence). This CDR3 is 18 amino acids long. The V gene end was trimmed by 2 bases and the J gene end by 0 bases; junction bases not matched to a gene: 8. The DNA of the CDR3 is TGCGCCAGCAGTGAGGCGACTAGCGGGTGGGTTAGCACAGATACGCAGTATTTT. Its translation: CASSEATSGWVSTDTQYF.

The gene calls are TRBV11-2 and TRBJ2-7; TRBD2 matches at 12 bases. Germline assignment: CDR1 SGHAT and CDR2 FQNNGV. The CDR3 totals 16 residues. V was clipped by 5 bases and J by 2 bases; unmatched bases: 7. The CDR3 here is CASSGWTSGVTYEQYF. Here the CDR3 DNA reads TGTGCCAGCAGCGGTTGGACTAGCGGGGTTACCTACGAGCAGTACTTC.

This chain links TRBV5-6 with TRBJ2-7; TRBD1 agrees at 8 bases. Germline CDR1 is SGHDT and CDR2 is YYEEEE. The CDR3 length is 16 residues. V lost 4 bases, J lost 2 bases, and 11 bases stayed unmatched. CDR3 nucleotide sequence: TGTGCCAGCAGCCTCGACAGGGGCCGGCCAACCTACGAGCAGTACTTC. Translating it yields CASSLDRGRPTYEQYF.

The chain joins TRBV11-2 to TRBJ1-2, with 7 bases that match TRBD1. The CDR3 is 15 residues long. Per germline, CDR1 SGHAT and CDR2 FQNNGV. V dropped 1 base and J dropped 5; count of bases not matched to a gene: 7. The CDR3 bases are TGTGCCAGCAGCTTAGGGGACACAGGGGCGTATGGCTACACCTTC. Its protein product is CASSLGDTGAYGYTF.

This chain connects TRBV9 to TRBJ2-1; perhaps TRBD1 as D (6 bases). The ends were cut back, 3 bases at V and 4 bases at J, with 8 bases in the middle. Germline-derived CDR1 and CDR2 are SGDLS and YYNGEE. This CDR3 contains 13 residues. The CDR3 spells CASSDQGYNEQFF. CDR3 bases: TGTGCCAGCAGCGACCAGGGGTACAATGAGCAGTTCTTC.

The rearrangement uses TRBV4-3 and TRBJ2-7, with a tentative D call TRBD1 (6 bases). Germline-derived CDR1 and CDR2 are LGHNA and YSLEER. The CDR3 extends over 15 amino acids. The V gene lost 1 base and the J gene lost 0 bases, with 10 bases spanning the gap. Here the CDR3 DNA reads TGCGCCAGCAGCCAAGGGAACAGGGCCTCCTACGAGCAGTACTTC. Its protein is CASSQGNRASYEQYF.

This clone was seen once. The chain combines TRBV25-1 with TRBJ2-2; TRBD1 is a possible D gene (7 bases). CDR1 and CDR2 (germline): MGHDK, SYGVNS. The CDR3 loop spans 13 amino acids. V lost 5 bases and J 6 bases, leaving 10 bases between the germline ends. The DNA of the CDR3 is TGTGCCAGCAGTACAGGGGAGGCCGGGGAGCTGTTTTTT. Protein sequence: CASSTGEAGELFF.

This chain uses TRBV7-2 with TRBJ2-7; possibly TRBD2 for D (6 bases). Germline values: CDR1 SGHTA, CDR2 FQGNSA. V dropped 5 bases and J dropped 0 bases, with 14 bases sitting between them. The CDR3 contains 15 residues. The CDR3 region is CASSPGTLSSYEQYF. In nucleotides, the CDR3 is TGTGCCAGCAGCCCCGGGACTCTCAGCTCCTACGAGCAGTACTTC.

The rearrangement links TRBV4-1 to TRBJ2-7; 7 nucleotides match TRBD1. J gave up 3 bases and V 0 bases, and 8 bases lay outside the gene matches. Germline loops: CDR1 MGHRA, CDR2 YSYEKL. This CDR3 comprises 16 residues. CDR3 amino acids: CASSQDEGAMGYEQYF. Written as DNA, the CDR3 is TGCGCCAGCAGCCAAGATGAGGGGGCGATGGGCTACGAGCAGTACTTC.

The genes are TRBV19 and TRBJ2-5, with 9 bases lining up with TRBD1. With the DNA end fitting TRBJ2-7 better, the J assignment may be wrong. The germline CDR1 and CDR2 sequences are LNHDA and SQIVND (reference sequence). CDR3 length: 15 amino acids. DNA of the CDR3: TGTGCCAGTAGTATACTCCGGGACAGGGTCAACGAGCAGTACTTC. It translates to CASSILRDRVNEQYF.

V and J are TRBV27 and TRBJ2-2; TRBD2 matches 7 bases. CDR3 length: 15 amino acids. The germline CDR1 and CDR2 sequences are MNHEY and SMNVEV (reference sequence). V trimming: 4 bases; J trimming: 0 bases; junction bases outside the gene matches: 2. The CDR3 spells CASSWLAANTGELFF. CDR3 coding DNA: TGTGCCAGCAGTTGGCTAGCGGCGAACACCGGGGAGCTGTTTTTT.

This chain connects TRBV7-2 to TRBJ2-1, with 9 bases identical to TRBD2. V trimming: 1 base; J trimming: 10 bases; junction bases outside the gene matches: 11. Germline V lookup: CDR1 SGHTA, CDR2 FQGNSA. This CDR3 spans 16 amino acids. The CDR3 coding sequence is TGTGCCAGCAGCTTAGAAAAGCGGGGGGTCTCGACCGAGCAGTTCTTC. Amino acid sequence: CASSLEKRGVSTEQFF.

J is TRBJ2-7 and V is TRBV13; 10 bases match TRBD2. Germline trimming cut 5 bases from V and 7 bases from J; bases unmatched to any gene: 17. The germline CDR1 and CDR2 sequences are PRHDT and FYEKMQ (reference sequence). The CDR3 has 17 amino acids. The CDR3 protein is CASSLAQSGRASGEQYF. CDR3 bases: TGTGCCAGCAGCCTAGCTCAAAGCGGGAGGGCCTCGGGAGAGCAGTACTTC.

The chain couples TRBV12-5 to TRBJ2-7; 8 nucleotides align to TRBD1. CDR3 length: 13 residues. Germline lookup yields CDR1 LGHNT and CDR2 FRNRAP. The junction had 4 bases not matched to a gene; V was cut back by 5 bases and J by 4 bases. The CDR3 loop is CASGRDRSYEQYF. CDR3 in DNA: TGTGCTAGTGGTAGGGACAGGAGTTACGAGCAGTACTTC.

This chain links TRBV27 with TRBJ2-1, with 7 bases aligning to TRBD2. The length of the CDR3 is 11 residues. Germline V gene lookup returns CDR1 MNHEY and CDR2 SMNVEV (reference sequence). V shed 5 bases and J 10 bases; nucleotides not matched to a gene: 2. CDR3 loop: CASSLGLEQFF. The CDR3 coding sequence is TGTGCCAGCAGTCTGGGACTAGAGCAGTTCTTC.

This chain's CDR3 is CASSLEGEGTGNTIYF. CDR3 nucleotides: TGTGCCAGCAGCTTGGAAGGGGAGGGCACTGGAAACACCATATATTTT. The chain has TRBV5-6 and TRBJ1-3, with D possibly TRBD1 on 5 matching bases. With 0 bases removed from V and 2 bases from J, the gap between germline ends came to 12 bases. Germline V gene lookup returns CDR1 SGHDT and CDR2 YYEEEE. CDR3 length: 16 residues.

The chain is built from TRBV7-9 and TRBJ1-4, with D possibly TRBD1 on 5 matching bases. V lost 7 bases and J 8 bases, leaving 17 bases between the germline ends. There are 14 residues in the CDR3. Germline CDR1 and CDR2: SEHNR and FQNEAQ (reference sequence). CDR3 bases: TGTGCCAGCACCGACTCGACAGCTGGGGAAAAACTGTTTTTT. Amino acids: CASTDSTAGEKLFF.

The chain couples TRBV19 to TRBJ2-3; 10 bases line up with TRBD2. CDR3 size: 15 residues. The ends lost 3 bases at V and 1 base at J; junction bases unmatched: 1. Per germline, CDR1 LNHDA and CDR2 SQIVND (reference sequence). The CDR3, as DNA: TGTGCCAGTAGTATTACTAGCGGGGGCACAGATACGCAGTATTTT. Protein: CASSITSGGTDTQYF.

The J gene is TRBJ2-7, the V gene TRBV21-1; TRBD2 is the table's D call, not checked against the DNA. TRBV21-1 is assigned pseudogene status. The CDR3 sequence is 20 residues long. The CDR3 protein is CASSPQVEAGGPRSSYEQYF. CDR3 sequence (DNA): TGTGCCAGCAGCCCCCAGGTAGAAGCGGGAGGGCCGAGGAGCTCCTACGAGCAGTACTTC.

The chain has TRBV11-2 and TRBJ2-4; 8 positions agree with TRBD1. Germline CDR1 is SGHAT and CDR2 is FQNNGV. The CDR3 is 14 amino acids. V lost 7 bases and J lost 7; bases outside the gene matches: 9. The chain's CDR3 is CASTHGQGLNIQYF. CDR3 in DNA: TGTGCCAGCACCCACGGACAGGGCCTGAACATTCAGTACTTC.

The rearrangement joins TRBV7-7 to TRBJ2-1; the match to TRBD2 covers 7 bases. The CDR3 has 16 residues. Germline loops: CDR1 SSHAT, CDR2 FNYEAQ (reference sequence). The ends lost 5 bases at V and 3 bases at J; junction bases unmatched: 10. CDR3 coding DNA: TGTGCCAGCAGCCCAAGATCAAGCGGGGACTACAATGAGCAGTTCTTC. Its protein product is CASSPRSSGDYNEQFF.

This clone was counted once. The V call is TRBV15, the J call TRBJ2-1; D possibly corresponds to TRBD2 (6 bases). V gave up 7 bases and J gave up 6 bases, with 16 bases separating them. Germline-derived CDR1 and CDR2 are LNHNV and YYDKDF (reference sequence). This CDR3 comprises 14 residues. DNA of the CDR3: TGTGCCACCACCGACGTCCAGGGAGGCAATGAGCAGTTCTTC. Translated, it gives CATTDVQGGNEQFF.

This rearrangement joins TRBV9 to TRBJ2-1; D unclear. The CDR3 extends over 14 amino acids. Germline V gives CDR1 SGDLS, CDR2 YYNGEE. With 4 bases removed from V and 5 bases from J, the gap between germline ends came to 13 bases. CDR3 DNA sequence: TGTGCCAGCAGCCTATCGGGCCCACACAATGAGCAGTTCTTC. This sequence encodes CASSLSGPHNEQFF.

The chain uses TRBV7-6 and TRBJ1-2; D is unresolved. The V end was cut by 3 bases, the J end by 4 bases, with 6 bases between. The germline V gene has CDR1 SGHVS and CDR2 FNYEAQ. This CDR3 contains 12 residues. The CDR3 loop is CASSFGGYGYTF. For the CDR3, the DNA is TGTGCCAGCAGCTTCGGAGGCTATGGCTACACCTTC. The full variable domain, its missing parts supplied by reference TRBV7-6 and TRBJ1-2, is GAGVSQSPRYKVTKRGQDVALRCDPISGHVSLYWYRQALGQGPEFLTYFNYEAQQDKSGLPNDRFSAERPEGSISTLTIQRTEQRDSAMYRCASSFGGYGYTFGSGTRLTVV.

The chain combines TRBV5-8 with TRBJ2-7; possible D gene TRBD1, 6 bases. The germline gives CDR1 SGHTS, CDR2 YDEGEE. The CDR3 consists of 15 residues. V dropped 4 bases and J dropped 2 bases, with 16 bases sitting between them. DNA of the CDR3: TGTGCCAGCAGCCAGGGGACGGGTAAAACCTACGAGCAGTACTTC. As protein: CASSQGTGKTYEQYF. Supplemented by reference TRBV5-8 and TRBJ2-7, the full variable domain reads EAGVTQSPTHLIKTRGQQATLRCSPISGHTSVYWYQQALGLGLQFLLWYDEGEERNRGNFPPRFSGRQFPNYSSELNVNALELEDSALYLCASSQGTGKTYEQYFGPGTRLTVT.

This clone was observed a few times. CDR3: CASSPLRRGTGELFF. Written as DNA, the CDR3 is TGTGCCAGCAGCCCCCTGAGAAGGGGGACCGGGGAGCTGTTTTTT. The chain links TRBV7-9 to TRBJ2-2; tentative D call: TRBD1 (6 bases). V lost 5 bases, J lost 5 bases, and 15 bases lay in between. Germline CDR1 is SEHNR and CDR2 is FQNEAQ (reference sequence). CDR3 length: 15 residues.

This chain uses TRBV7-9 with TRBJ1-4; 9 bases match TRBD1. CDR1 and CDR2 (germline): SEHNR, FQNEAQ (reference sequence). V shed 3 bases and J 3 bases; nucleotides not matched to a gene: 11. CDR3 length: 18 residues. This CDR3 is CASSFGSRTGVANEKLFF. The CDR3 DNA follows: TGTGCCAGCAGCTTCGGAAGCAGGACAGGGGTGGCTAATGAAAAACTGTTTTTT.